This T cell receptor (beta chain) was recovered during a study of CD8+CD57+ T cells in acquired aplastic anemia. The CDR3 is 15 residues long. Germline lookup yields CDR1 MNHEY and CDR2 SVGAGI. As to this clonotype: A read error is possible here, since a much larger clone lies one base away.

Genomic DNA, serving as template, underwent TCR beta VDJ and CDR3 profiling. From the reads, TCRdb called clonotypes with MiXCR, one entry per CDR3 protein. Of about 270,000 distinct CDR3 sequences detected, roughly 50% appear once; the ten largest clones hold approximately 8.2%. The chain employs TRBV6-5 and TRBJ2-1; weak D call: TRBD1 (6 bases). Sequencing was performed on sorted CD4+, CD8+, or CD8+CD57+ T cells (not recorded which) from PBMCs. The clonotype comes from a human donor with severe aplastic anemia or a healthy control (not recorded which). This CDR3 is CASSYSVQGKNEQLF. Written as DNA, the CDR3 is TGTGCCAGCAGTTACTCTGTCCAGGGGAAGAATGAGCAGCTCTTC.